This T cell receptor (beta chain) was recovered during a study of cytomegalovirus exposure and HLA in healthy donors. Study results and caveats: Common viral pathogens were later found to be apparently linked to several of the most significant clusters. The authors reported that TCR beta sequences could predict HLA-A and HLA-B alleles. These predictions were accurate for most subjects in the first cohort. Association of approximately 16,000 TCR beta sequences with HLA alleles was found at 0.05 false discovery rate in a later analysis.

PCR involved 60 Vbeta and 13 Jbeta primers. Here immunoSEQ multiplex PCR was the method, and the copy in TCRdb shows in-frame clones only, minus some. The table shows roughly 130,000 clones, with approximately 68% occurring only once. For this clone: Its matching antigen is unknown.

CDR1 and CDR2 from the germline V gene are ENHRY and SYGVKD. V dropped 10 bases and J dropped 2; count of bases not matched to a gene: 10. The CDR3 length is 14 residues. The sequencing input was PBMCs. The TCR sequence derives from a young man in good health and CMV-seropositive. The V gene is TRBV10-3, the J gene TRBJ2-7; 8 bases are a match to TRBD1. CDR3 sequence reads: CATKRDRSTYEQYF. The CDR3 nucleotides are TGTGCCACCAAGAGGGACAGGAGCACCTACGAGCAGTACTTC.